This T cell receptor beta chain came from a study of T cell responses to AZD1222 COVID-19 vaccine. Whether given at about 4 or about 12 weeks, second doses were pooled. This CDR3 is built from 13 residues. Germline values: CDR1 LNHDA, CDR2 SQIVND (reference sequence). V dropped 7 bases and J dropped 8 bases, with 15 bases sitting between them. As concerns this clone: What it recognizes is unknown.

The repertoire was sequenced with immunoSEQ multiplex PCR; TCRdb's copy has only in-frame clones and lacks some. Found here are 100,000 to 150,000 clones, about nine tenths of them singletons; the top ten hold around 0.99%. Whole-study findings and limits: CD4 TCRs linked to vaccination spanned spike, dominating at 160-218 and 743-854. In all cases, repertoires were sampled only after the peak T cell response.

The chain has TRBV19 and TRBJ1-5, with D possibly TRBD1 on 5 matching bases. This receptor was obtained from an adult who received the AZD1222 COVID-19 vaccine. The starting material was peripheral blood, obtained 28 days after the second AZD1222 dose. The CDR3 loop is CASIPSWGEPQHF. The DNA of the CDR3 is TGTGCCAGTATTCCATCCTGGGGGGAGCCCCAGCATTTT.